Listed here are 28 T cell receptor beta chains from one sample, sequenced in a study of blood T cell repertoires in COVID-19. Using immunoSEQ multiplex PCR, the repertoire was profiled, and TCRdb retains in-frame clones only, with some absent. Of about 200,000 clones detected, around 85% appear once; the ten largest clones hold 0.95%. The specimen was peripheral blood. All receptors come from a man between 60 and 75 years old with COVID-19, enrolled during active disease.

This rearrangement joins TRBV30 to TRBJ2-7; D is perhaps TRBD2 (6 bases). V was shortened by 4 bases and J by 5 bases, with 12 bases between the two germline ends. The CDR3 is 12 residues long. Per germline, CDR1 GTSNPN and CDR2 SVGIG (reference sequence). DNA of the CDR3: TGTGCCTGGAATCTCGGGGGTCACGAGCAGTACTTC. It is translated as CAWNLGGHEQYF.

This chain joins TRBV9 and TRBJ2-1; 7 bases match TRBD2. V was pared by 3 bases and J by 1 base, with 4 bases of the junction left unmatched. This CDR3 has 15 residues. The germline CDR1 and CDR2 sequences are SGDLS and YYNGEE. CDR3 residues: CASSASAGSYNEQFF. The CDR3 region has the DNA TGTGCCAGCAGCGCCTCAGCGGGATCCTACAATGAGCAGTTCTTC.

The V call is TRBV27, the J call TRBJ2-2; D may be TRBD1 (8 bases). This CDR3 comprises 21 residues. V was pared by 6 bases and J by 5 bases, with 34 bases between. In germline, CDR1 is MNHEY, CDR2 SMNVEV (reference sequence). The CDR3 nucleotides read TGTGCCAGCAGGGCTTACAGGGGGAGAGCGGGATCTACGAGGGATACCGGGGAGCTGTTTTTT. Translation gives CASRAYRGRAGSTRDTGELFF.

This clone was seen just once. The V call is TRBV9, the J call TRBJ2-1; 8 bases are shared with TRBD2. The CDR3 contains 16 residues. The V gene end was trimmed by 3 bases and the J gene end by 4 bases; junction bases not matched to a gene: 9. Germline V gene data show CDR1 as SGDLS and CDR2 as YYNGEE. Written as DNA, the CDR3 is TGTGCCAGCAGCGGAATTAGCGGGATAGCTTACAATGAGCAGTTCTTC. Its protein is CASSGISGIAYNEQFF.

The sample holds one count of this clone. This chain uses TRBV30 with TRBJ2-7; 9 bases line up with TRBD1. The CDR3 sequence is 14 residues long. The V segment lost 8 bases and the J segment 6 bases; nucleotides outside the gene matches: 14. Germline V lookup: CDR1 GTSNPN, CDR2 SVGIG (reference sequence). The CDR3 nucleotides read TGTGCCGGGCAGCCGGGGACAGGGAGAGGCGAGCAGTACTTC. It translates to CAGQPGTGRGEQYF.

The DNA for the CDR3 is TGTGCCAGCAGCTTCTTAGGGGAAAATCAGCCCCAGCATTTT. It codes for CASSFLGENQPQHF. The chain employs TRBV5-6 and TRBJ1-5; a possible D gene is TRBD1 (5 bases). The germline gives CDR1 SGHDT, CDR2 YYEEEE. Trimming took off 2 bases at V and 4 bases at J, with 10 bases between the two ends. The CDR3 has 14 amino acids.

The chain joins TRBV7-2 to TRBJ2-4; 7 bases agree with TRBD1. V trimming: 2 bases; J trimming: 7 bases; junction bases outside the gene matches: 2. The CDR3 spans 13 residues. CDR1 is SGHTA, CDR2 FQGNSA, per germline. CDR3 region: CASSLKGANIQYF. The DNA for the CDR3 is TGTGCCAGCAGCTTAAAGGGGGCGAACATTCAGTACTTC.

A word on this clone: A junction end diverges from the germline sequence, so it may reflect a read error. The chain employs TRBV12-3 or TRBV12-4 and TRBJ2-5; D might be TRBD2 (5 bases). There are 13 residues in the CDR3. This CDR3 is CASSAGVQGTQYF. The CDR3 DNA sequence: TGTGCCAGCAGTGCCGGGGTACAAGGGACCCAGTACTTC.

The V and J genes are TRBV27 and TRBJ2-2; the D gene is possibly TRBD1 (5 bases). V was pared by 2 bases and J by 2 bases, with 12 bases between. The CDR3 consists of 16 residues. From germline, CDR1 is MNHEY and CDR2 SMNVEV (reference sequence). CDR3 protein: CASSLGRQLNTGELFF. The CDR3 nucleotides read TGTGCCAGCAGTTTAGGAAGACAGCTTAACACCGGGGAGCTGTTTTTT.

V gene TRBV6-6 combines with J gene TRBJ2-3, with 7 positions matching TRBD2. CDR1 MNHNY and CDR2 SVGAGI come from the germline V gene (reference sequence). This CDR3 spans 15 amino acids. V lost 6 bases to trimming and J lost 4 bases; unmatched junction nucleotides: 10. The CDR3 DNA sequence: TGTGCCAGCAGACGGGGGGACGGTGGCTCAGATACGCAGTATTTT. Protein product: CASRRGDGGSDTQYF.

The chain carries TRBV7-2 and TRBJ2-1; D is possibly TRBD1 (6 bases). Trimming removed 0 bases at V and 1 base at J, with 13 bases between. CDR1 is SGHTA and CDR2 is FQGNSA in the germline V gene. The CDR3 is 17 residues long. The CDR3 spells CASSLAAGQGSYNEQFF. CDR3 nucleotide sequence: TGTGCCAGCAGCTTAGCCGCAGGTCAGGGGTCCTACAATGAGCAGTTCTTC.

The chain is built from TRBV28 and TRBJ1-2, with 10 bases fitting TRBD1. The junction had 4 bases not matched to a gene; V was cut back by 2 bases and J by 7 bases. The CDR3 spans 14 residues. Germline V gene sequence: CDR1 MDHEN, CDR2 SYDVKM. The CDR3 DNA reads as TGTGCCAGCAGTTTACGCCGGACAGGGGGTGGCTACACCTTC. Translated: CASSLRRTGGGYTF.

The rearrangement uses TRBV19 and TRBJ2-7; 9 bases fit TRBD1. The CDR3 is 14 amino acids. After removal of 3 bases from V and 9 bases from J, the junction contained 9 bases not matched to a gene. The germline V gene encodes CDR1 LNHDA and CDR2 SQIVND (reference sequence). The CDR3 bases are TGTGCCAGTAGTATCGTCCCGGGACAGGGCTGGCAGTACTTC. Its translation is CASSIVPGQGWQYF.

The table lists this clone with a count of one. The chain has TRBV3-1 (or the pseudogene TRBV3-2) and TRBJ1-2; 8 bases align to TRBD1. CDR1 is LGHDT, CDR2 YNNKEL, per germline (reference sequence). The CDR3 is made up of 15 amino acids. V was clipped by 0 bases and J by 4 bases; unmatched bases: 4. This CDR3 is CASSQDPGGLYGYTF. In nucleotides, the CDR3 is TGTGCCAGCAGCCAAGACCCAGGGGGCCTCTATGGCTACACCTTC.

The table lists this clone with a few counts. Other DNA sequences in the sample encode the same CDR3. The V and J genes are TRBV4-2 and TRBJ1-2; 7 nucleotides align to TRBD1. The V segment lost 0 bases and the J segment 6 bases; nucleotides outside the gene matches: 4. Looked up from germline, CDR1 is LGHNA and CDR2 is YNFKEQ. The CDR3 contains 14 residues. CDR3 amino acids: CASSQDRTGDGYTF. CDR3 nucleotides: TGTGCCAGCAGCCAAGATAGAACAGGGGATGGCTACACCTTC.

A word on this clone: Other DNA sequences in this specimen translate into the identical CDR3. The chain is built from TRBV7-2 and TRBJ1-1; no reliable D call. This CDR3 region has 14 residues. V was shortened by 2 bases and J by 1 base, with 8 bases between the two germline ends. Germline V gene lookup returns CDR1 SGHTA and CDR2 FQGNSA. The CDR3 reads CASSLNPGNTEAFF. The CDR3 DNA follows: TGTGCCAGCAGCTTAAACCCGGGGAACACTGAAGCTTTCTTT.

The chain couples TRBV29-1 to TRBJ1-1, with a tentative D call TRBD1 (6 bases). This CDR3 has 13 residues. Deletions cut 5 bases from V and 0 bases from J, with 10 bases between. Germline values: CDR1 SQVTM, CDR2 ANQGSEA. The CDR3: CSVTGLMNTEAFF. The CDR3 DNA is TGCAGCGTTACAGGGCTAATGAACACTGAAGCTTTCTTT.

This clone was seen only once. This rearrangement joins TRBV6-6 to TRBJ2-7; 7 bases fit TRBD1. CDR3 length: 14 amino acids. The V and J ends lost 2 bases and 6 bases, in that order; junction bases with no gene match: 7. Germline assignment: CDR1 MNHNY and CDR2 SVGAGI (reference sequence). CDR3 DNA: TGTGCCAGCAGTTACGAGAGGGGGCGAGTCGAGCAGTACTTC. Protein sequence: CASSYERGRVEQYF.

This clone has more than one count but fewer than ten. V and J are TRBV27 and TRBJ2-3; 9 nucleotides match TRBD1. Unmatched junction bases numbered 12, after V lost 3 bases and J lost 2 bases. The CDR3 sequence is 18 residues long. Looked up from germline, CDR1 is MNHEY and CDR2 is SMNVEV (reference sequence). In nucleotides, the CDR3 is TGTGCCAGCAGTTTGGGACAGGGAACTTTGGGCCACACAGATACGCAGTATTTT. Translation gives CASSLGQGTLGHTDTQYF.

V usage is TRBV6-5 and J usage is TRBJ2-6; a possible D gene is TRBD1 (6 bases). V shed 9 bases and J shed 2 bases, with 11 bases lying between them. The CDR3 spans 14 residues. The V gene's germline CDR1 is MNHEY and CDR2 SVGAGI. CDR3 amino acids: CASRQEAGANVLTF. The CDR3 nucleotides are TGTGCCAGTCGACAGGAGGCTGGGGCCAACGTCCTGACTTTC.

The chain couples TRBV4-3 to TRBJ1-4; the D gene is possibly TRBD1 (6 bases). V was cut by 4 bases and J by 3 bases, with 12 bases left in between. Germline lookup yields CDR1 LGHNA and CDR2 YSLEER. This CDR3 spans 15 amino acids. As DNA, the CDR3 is TGCGCCAGCAGCCCCCATCAGGGGTCTAATGAAAAACTGTTTTTT. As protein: CASSPHQGSNEKLFF.

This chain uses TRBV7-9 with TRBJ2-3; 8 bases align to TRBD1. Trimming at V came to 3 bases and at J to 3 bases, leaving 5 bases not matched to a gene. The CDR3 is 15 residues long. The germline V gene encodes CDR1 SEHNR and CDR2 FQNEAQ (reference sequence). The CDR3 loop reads CASSFPGQGTDTQYF. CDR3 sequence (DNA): TGTGCCAGCAGCTTCCCTGGACAGGGAACAGATACGCAGTATTTT.

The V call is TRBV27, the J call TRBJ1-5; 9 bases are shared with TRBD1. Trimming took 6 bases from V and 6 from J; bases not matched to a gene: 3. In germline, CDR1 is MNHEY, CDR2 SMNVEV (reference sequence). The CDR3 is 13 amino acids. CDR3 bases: TGTGCCAGCAGGCGACAGGGGGGTCAGCCCCAGCATTTT. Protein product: CASRRQGGQPQHF.

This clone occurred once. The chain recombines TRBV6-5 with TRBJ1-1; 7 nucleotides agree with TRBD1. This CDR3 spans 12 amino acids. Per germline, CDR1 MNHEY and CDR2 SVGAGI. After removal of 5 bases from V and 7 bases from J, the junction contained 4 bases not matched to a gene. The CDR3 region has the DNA TGTGCCAGCAGTCCACAGGGGAATGAAGCTTTCTTT. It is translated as CASSPQGNEAFF.

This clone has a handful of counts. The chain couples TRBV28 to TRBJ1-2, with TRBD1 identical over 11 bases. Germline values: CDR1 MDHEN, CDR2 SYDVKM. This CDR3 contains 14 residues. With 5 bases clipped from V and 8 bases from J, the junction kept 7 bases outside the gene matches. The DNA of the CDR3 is TGTGCCAGCAGTCCTGGGGGGACAGGGGGAGGCTACACCTTC. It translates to CASSPGGTGGGYTF.

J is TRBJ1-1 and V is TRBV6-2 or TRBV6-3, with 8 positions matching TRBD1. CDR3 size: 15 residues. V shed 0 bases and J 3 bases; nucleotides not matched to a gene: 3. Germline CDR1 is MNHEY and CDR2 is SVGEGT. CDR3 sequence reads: CASSYSAGGHTEAFF. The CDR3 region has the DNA TGTGCCAGCAGTTACTCGGCAGGGGGCCACACTGAAGCTTTCTTT.

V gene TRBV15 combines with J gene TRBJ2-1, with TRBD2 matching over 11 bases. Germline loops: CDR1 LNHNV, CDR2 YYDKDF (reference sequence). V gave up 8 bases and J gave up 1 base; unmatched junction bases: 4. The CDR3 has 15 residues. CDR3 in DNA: TGTGCCACCCTTCGGACTAGCGGGTCCTACAATGAGCAGTTCTTC. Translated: CATLRTSGSYNEQFF.

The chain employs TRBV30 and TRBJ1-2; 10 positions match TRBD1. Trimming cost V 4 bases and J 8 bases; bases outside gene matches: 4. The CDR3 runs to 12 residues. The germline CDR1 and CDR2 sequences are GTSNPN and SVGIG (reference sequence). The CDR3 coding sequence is TGTGCCTGGACCACGACAGGGGGCGGCTACACCTTC. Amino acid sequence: CAWTTTGGGYTF.